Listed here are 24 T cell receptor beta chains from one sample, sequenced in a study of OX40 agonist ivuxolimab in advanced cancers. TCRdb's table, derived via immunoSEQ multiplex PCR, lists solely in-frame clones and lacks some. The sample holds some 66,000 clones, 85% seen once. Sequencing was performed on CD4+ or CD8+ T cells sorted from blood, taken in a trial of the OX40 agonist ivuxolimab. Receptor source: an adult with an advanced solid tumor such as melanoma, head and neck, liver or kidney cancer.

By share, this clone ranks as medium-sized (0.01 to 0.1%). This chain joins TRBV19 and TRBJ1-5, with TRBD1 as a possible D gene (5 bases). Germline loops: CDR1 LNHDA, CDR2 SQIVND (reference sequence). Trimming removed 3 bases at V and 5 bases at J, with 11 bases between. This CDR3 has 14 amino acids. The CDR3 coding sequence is TGTGCCAGTAGTATCGGAGGGACCTATCAGCCCCAGCATTTT. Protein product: CASSIGGTYQPQHF.

In nucleotides, the CDR3 is TGTGCCAGCAGCTTAGGACAGGGTGATGGCTACACCTTC. Translated, it gives CASSLGQGDGYTF. V and J are TRBV7-2 and TRBJ1-2, with 7 bases matching TRBD1. The CDR3 covers 13 residues. J lost 6 bases, V lost 1 base, and 2 bases had no gene match. The germline V gene has CDR1 SGHTA and CDR2 FQGNSA.

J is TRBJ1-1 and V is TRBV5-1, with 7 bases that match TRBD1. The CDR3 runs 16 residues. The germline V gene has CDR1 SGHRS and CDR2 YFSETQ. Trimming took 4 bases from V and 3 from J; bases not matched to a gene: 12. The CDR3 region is CASSTNRGAMDTEAFF. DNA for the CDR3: TGCGCCAGCAGCACCAACAGGGGCGCTATGGACACTGAAGCTTTCTTT.

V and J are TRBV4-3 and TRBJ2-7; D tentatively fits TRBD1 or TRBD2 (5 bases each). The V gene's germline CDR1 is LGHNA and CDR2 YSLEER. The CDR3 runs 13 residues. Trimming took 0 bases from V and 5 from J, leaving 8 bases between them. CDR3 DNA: TGCGCCAGCAGCCAAGAGAGGGGCGACGAGCAGTACTTC. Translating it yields CASSQERGDEQYF.

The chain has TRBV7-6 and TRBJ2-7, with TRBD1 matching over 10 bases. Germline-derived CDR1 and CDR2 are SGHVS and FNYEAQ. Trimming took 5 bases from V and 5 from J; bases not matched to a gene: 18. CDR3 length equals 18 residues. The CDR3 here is CASSAGLDPGQGTHEQYF. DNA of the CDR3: TGTGCCAGCAGCGCCGGCCTCGATCCGGGACAGGGGACCCACGAGCAGTACTTC.

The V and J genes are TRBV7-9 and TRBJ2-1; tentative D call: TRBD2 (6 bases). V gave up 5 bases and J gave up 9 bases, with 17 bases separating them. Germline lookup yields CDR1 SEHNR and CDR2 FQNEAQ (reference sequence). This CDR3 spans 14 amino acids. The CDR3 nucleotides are TGTGCCAGCAGCCTAATCGGGGGAAGGGGTGAGCAGTTCTTC. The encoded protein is CASSLIGGRGEQFF.

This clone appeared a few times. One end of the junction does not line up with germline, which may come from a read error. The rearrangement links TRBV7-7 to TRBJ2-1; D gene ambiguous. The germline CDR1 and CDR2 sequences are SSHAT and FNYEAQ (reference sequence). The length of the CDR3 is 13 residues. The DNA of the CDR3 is TGTGCTAGCAGCTTGGGCCGGTACAATGAGCAGTTCTTC. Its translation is CASSLGRYNEQFF.

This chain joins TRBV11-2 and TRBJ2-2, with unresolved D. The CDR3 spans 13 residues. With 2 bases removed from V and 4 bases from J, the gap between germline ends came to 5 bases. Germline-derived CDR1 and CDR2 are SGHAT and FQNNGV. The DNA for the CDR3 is TGTGCCAGCAGCTTAAGTGGCACCGGGGAGCTGTTTTTT. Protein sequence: CASSLSGTGELFF. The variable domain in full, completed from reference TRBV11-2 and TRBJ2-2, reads EAGVAQSPRYKIIEKRQSVAFWCNPISGHATLYWYQQILGQGPKLLIQFQNNGVVDDSQLPKDRFSAERLKGVDSTLKIQPAKLEDSAVYLCASSLSGTGELFFGEGSRLTVL.

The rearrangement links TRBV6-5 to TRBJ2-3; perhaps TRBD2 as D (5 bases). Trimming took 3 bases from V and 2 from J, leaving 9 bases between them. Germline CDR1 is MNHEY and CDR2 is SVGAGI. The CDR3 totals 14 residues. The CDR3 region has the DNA TGTGCCAGCAGTTATAGCGAGGACACAGATACGCAGTATTTT. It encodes CASSYSEDTDTQYF.

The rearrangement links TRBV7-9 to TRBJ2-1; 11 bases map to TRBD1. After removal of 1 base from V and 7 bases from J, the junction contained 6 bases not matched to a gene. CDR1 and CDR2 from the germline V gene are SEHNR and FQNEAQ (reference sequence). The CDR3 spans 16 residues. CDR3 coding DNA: TGTGCCAGCAGCTTAGTCGGACAGGGGGCCGGGAATGAGCAGTTCTTC. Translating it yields CASSLVGQGAGNEQFF.

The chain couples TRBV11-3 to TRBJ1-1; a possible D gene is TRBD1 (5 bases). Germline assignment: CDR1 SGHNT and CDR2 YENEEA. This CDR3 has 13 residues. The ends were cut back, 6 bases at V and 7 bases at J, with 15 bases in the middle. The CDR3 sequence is CASRYTGGSEAFF. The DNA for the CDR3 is TGTGCCAGCAGATATACAGGCGGAAGTGAAGCTTTCTTT. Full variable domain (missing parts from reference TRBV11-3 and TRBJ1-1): EAGVVQSPRYKIIEKKQPVAFWCNPISGHNTLYWYLQNLGQGPELLIRYENEEAVDDSQLPKDRFSAERLKGVDSTLKIQPAELGDSAVYLCASRYTGGSEAFFGQGTRLTVV.

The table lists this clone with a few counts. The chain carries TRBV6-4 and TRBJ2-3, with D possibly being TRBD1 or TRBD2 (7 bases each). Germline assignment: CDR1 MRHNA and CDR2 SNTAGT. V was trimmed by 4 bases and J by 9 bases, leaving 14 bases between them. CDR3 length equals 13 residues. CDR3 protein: CASSASGGVTQYF. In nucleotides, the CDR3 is TGTGCCAGCAGTGCATCAGGGGGGGTGACGCAGTATTTT.

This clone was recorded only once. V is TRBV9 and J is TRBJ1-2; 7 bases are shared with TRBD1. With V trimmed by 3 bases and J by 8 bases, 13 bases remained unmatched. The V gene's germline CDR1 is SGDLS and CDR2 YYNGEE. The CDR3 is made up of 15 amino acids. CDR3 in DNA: TGTGCCAGCAGCGGCCACAGGGGCAGCCTGGGGGGCTACACCTTC. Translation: CASSGHRGSLGGYTF.

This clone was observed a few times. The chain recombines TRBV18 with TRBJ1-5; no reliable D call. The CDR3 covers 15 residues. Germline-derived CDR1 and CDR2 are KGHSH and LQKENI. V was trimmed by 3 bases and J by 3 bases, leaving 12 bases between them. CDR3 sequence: CASSPTAGNNQPQHF. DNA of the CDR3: TGTGCCAGCTCACCGACTGCCGGGAACAATCAGCCCCAGCATTTT.

This chain's CDR3 is CASSQDRAGDGYTF. DNA of the CDR3: TGCGCCAGCAGCCAGGACAGGGCGGGGGATGGCTACACCTTC. V gene TRBV4-1 combines with J gene TRBJ1-2; TRBD1 agrees at 8 bases. Trimming cost V 3 bases and J 6 bases; bases outside gene matches: 6. Germline V CDR1 and CDR2: MGHRA, YSYEKL. The CDR3 spans 14 residues.

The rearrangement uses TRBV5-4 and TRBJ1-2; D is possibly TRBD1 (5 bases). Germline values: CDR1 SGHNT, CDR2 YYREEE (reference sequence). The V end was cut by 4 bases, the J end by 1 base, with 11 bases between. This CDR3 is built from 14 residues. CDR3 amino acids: CASSLLQDNYGYTF. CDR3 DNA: TGTGCCAGCAGCCTATTACAGGATAACTATGGCTACACCTTC.

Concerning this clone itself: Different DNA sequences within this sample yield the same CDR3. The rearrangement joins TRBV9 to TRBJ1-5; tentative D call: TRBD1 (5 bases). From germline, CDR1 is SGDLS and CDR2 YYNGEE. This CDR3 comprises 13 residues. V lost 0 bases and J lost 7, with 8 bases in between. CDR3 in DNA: TGTGCCAGCAGCGTAGGGGGGTCACAGCCCCAGCATTTT. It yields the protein CASSVGGSQPQHF.

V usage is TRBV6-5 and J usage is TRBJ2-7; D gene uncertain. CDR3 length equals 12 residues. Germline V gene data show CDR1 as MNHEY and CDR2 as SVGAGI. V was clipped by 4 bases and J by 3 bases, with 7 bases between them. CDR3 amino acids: CASSSGRYEQYF. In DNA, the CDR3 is TGTGCCAGCAGTTCAGGTCGCTACGAGCAGTACTTC.

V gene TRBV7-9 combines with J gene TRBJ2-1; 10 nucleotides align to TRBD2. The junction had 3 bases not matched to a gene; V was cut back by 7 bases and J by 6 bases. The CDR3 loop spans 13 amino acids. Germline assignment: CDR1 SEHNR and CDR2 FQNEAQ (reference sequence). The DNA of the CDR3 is TGTGCCAGCAATTTAGCGGGAGGCAATGAGCAGTTCTTC. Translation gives CASNLAGGNEQFF.

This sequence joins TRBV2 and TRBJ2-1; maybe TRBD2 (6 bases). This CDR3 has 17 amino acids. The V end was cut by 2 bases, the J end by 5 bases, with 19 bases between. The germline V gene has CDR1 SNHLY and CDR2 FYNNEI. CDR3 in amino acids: CASSEQDYTRRHNEQFF. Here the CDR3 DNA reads TGTGCCAGCAGTGAACAGGACTACACTAGACGCCACAATGAGCAGTTCTTC.

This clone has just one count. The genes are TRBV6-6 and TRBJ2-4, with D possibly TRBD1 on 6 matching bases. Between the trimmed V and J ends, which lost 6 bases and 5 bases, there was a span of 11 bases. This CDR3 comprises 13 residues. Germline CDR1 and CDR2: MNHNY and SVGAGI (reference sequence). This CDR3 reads CASRVDRENIQYF. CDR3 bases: TGTGCCAGCAGAGTGGACAGAGAAAACATTCAGTACTTC.

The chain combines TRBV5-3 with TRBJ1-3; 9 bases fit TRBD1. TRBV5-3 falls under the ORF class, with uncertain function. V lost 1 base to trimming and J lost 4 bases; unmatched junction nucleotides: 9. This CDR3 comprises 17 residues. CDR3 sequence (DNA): TGTGCCAGAAGCTTGTTACAGGGGGCGATTACAGGAAACACCATATATTTT. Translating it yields CARSLLQGAITGNTIYF.

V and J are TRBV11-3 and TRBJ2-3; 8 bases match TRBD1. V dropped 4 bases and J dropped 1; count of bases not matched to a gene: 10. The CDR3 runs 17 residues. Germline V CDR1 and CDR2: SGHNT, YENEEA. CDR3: CASSSRTGGDGTDTQYF. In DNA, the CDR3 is TGTGCCAGCAGCTCGCGTACAGGGGGTGATGGCACAGATACGCAGTATTTT.

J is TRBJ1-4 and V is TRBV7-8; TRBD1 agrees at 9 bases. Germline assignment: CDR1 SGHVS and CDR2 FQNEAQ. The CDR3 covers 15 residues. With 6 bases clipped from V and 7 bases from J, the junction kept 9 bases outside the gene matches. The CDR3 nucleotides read TGTGCCAGCAGGGACAGGACAGGGGAAGGTGAAAAACTGTTTTTT. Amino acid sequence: CASRDRTGEGEKLFF.